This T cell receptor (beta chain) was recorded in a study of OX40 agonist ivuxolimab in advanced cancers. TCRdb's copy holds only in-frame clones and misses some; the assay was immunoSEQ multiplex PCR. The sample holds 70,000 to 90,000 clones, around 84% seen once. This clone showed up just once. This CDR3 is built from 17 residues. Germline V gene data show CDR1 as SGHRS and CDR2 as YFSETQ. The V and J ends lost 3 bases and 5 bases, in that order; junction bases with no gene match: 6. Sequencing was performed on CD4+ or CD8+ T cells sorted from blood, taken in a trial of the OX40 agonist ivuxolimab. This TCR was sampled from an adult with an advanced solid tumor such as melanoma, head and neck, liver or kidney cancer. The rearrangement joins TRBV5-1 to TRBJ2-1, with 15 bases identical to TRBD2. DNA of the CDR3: TGCGCCAGCAGCTGGACTAGCGGGAGGGCCTTCGACAATGAGCAGTTCTTC. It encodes CASSWTSGRAFDNEQFF.